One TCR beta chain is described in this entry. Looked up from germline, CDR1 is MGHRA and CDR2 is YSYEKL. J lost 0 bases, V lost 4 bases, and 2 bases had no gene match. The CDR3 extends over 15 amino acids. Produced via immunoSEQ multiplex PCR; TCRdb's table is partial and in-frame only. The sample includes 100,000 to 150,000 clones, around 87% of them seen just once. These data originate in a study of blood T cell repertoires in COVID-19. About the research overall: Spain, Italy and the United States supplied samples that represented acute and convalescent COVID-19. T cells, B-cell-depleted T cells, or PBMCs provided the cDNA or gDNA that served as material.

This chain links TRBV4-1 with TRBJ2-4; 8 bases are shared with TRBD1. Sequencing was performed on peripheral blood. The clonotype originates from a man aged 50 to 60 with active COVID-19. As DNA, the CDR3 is TGCGCCAGCAGCCCAGGGGGCAGAGCCAAAAACATTCAGTACTTC. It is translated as CASSPGGRAKNIQYF.